The 30 T cell receptor beta chains listed next were all sequenced from one sample in a study of T cell repertoires in cytomegalovirus infection. TCRdb independently ran MiXCR on the reads; one entry per CDR3 protein. The sample shows about a million distinct CDR3 sequences, 25% to 40% of them seen only once. These TCRs are of unknown antigen specificity. This sample comprised cultured CD8+ T cells from PBMCs, obtained from culture after CMV antigen stimulation. All receptors derive from a human donor in good health (CMV status not recorded). Some clones in this sample may be carry-over from other donors' samples.

V and J are TRBV28 and TRBJ1-5; 9 nucleotides line up with TRBD1. V was clipped by 5 bases and J by 6 bases; unmatched bases: 8. CDR1 is MDHEN, CDR2 SYDVKM, per germline. This CDR3 spans 15 amino acids. The CDR3 nucleotides are TGTGCCAGCAGTGCATCGGGACAGGGCGCTCAGCCCCAGCATTTT. This gives the protein CASSASGQGAQPQHF.

Only a few counts were recorded for this clonotype. V gene TRBV7-8 combines with J gene TRBJ2-3; D is unclear. The CDR3 runs to 13 residues. The V end lost 5 bases, the J end lost 9 bases, and 15 bases lay between the germline ends. CDR1 is SGHVS, CDR2 FQNEAQ, per germline. The CDR3 here is CASSRVVGGTQYF. The CDR3 DNA is TGTGCCAGCAGCCGAGTCGTGGGTGGCACGCAGTATTTT.

V and J are TRBV9 and TRBJ2-4; D gene unclear. The germline gives CDR1 SGDLS, CDR2 YYNGEE. V gave up 4 bases and J gave up 3 bases, with 14 bases separating them. This CDR3 has 15 amino acids. The CDR3 region is CASSPLLESKNIQYF. The CDR3 DNA reads as TGTGCCAGCAGCCCCCTGCTAGAAAGCAAAAACATTCAGTACTTC.

This clonotype turned up a few times. The V and J genes are TRBV28 and TRBJ2-3; D unresolved. Germline CDR1 is MDHEN and CDR2 is SYDVKM. The CDR3 is made up of 15 amino acids. Deletions cut 8 bases from V and 0 bases from J, with 15 bases between. CDR3 residues: CASCNHETSTDTQYF. DNA of the CDR3: TGTGCCAGCTGCAATCACGAGACTAGCACAGATACGCAGTATTTT.

This clonotype has ten or more counts. The V and J genes are TRBV7-9 and TRBJ2-1; D might be TRBD1 (6 bases). Germline CDR1 reads SEHNR; CDR2 reads FQNEAQ (reference sequence). The CDR3 is made up of 13 amino acids. Trimming took off 4 bases at V and 6 bases at J, with 10 bases between the two ends. This chain's CDR3 is CASSSGAGNEQFF. The CDR3 region has the DNA TGTGCCAGCAGCTCAGGGGCGGGCAATGAGCAGTTCTTC.

This clonotype came up a few times. The chain is built from TRBV4-1 and TRBJ1-6, with TRBD1 matching 8 bases. The ends lost 5 bases at V and 7 bases at J; junction bases unmatched: 10. The V gene's germline CDR1 is MGHRA and CDR2 YSYEKL. This CDR3 contains 16 residues. The CDR3 reads CASSAPQGASNSPLHF. In DNA form, the CDR3 reads TGCGCCAGCAGCGCTCCCCAGGGGGCATCAAATTCACCCCTCCACTTT.

The chain has TRBV19 and TRBJ1-1, with 7 bases matching TRBD1. The J segment lost 1 base and the V segment lost 6 bases, leaving 5 bases of the junction unmatched. Germline V gene sequence: CDR1 LNHDA, CDR2 SQIVND (reference sequence). CDR3 length: 14 amino acids. CDR3 region: CASRPGQKNTEAFF. The CDR3 coding sequence is TGTGCCAGTAGGCCGGGACAGAAGAACACTGAAGCTTTCTTT.

The chain uses TRBV6-2 or TRBV6-3 and TRBJ2-7; 8 bases are shared with TRBD1. The CDR3 totals 15 residues. The germline gives CDR1 MNHEY, CDR2 SVGEGT. With 6 bases clipped from V and 3 bases from J, the junction kept 10 bases outside the gene matches. CDR3 nucleotides: TGTGCCAGCAGCCCCAGACAGGGGACCGACTACGAGCAGTACGTC. It specifies CASSPRQGTDYEQYV.

This clonotype was found many times. J is TRBJ2-1 and V is TRBV10-2; D not resolved. CDR3 length equals 10 residues. CDR1 and CDR2 (germline): WSHSY, SAAADI. Deletions cut 2 bases from V and 12 bases from J, with 5 bases between. The CDR3 reads CASSEGRQFF. The CDR3 DNA sequence: TGCGCCAGCAGTGAGGGACGGCAGTTCTTC.

This rearrangement joins TRBV6-1 to TRBJ1-1; D is possibly TRBD1 (5 bases). V shed 9 bases and J shed 5 bases, with 22 bases lying between them. The CDR3 covers 15 residues. Looked up from germline, CDR1 is MNHNS and CDR2 is SASEGT. The CDR3 coding sequence is TGTGCCAGTCCCGAACAACCCGATGGGGGGACTGAAGCTTTCTTT. Its protein is CASPEQPDGGTEAFF.

The chain couples TRBV6-6 to TRBJ2-5, with D unresolved. Per germline, CDR1 MNHNY and CDR2 SVGAGI (reference sequence). Trimming cost V 0 bases and J 2 bases, with 10 bases left between them. CDR3 length: 15 residues. CDR3: CASSYSPEMQETQYF. The CDR3 bases are TGTGCCAGCAGTTACTCGCCAGAGATGCAAGAGACCCAGTACTTC.

As DNA, the CDR3 is TGTGCCAGCAGCTTTCCGAAAACGGCCTATTACAGAAAGAATGAGCAGTTCTTC. As protein: CASSFPKTAYYRKNEQFF. The V gene is TRBV7-9, the J gene TRBJ2-1; no reliable D call. The CDR3 is 18 residues long. V lost 3 bases and J 7 bases, leaving 25 bases between the germline ends. Germline-derived CDR1 and CDR2 are SEHNR and FQNEAQ (reference sequence).

This clonotype occurred many times. The chain uses TRBV7-2 and TRBJ2-1; D is undetermined. The length of the CDR3 is 13 residues. CDR1 is SGHTA and CDR2 is FQGNSA in the germline V gene. The germline V and J ends were trimmed by 1 base and 9 bases, with 10 bases remaining between them. In DNA, the CDR3 is TGTGCCAGCAGCTTAGGGTCCTACCCTGAGCAGTTCTTC. Translation gives CASSLGSYPEQFF.

This chain links TRBV20-1 with TRBJ1-6, with a weak D call TRBD1 (6 bases). CDR3 length equals 14 residues. The germline V gene encodes CDR1 DFQATT and CDR2 SNEGSKA (reference sequence). Trimming took off 6 bases at V and 3 bases at J, with 12 bases between the two ends. CDR3: CSALQGGYNSPLHF. The CDR3 DNA sequence: TGCAGTGCCTTACAGGGAGGCTATAATTCACCCCTCCACTTT.

The chain joins TRBV6-6 to TRBJ1-1, with D possibly matching TRBD1 (5 bases). Germline loops: CDR1 MNHNY, CDR2 SVGAGI (reference sequence). This CDR3 is 18 amino acids long. The V end was cut by 0 bases, the J end by 1 base, with 18 bases between. CDR3 DNA: TGTGCCAGCAGTTACTCTGGGGCTTTCGGGGACGGGAACACTGAAGCTTTCTTT. As protein: CASSYSGAFGDGNTEAFF.

V usage is TRBV4-2 and J usage is TRBJ1-1; 8 positions agree with TRBD1. Germline values: CDR1 LGHNA, CDR2 YNFKEQ. The junction had 5 bases not matched to a gene; V was cut back by 4 bases and J by 1 base. The CDR3 is 15 amino acids. CDR3 sequence reads: CASSPSDRENTEAFF. The CDR3 DNA sequence: TGTGCCAGCAGCCCTTCGGACAGGGAGAACACTGAAGCTTTCTTT.

This clonotype was picked up a small number of times. This chain's CDR3 is CASSLSATGAYNSPLHF. In DNA form, the CDR3 reads TGTGCCAGCAGTTTATCGGCTACAGGGGCCTATAATTCACCCCTCCACTTT. The chain carries TRBV27 and TRBJ1-6; 7 bases map to TRBD1. CDR1 is MNHEY and CDR2 is SMNVEV in the germline V gene (reference sequence). Trimming took 0 bases from V and 2 from J; bases not matched to a gene: 4. The CDR3 covers 17 residues.

This clonotype was counted ten times or more. This rearrangement joins TRBV7-6 to TRBJ2-1; the D gene is possibly TRBD1 (5 bases). Germline V gene lookup returns CDR1 SGHVS and CDR2 FNYEAQ. With 5 bases removed from V and 2 bases from J, the gap between germline ends came to 16 bases. The CDR3 spans 16 residues. CDR3 in amino acids: CASSPLQGFTYNEQFF. CDR3 nucleotides: TGTGCCAGCAGCCCTTTGCAGGGATTCACCTACAATGAGCAGTTCTTC.

V is TRBV2 and J is TRBJ1-3; weak D call: TRBD1 (5 bases). With 6 bases removed from V and 0 bases from J, the gap between germline ends came to 12 bases. Looked up from germline, CDR1 is SNHLY and CDR2 is FYNNEI. CDR3 length equals 15 residues. The CDR3 protein is CASRARGLSGNTIYF. The DNA for the CDR3 is TGTGCCAGCAGGGCTAGGGGTCTCTCTGGAAACACCATATATTTT.

This chain uses TRBV27 with TRBJ2-7; tentative D call: TRBD1 (6 bases). CDR1 and CDR2 from the germline V gene are MNHEY and SMNVEV (reference sequence). The ends were cut back, 6 bases at V and 6 bases at J, with 15 bases in the middle. The CDR3 has 13 residues. The CDR3 bases are TGTGCCAGCAGACCCGCGACAGGTCCCGAGCAGTACTTC. It specifies CASRPATGPEQYF.

The chain employs TRBV12-3 or TRBV12-4 and TRBJ1-5, with D unclear. V was cut by 4 bases and J by 3 bases, with 19 bases left in between. The CDR3 sequence is 17 residues long. CDR3 nucleotide sequence: TGTGCCAGCAGTTGGGCAGGAAGGGAGGCGTTCAATCAGCCCCAGCATTTT. Encoded protein: CASSWAGREAFNQPQHF.

This clonotype was counted a few times. V gene TRBV4-2 combines with J gene TRBJ2-3, with D perhaps TRBD1 or TRBD2 (6 bases each). Germline V gene sequence: CDR1 LGHNA, CDR2 YNFKEQ. Trimming stripped 0 bases from V and 1 base from J, with 11 bases between. This CDR3 spans 16 amino acids. The CDR3 sequence is CASSQEGGFGTDTQYF. The CDR3 DNA reads TGTGCCAGCAGCCAAGAAGGGGGGTTCGGCACAGATACGCAGTATTTT.

In its sample, this clonotype was seen many times. The chain uses TRBV20-1 and TRBJ2-1; 9 bases align to TRBD1. Trimming removed 3 bases from V and 1 base from J; junction bases left unmatched: 7. This CDR3 spans 16 amino acids. Germline V lookup: CDR1 DFQATT, CDR2 SNEGSKA (reference sequence). The CDR3, as DNA: TGCAGTGCTAGGGCCCCCGGGACAGGGTCCTACAATGAGCAGTTCTTC. It yields the protein CSARAPGTGSYNEQFF.

This clonotype has ten or more counts. The V call is TRBV7-8, the J call TRBJ2-1; 7 bases are shared with TRBD1. V shed 1 base, J shed 5 bases, and the junction held 5 bases outside the gene matches. Germline V gene data show CDR1 as SGHVS and CDR2 as FQNEAQ. The CDR3 runs to 15 residues. CDR3 in amino acids: CASSLEQGSNNEQFF. CDR3 in DNA: TGTGCCAGCAGCTTAGAACAGGGGTCGAACAATGAGCAGTTCTTC.

This sequence joins TRBV28 and TRBJ2-5, with a possible D match to TRBD2 (6 bases). Trimming shortened V by 3 bases and J by 4 bases, and 12 bases separated the two germline ends. Germline values: CDR1 MDHEN, CDR2 SYDVKM. This CDR3 has 14 residues. CDR3 sequence reads: CASSLTGVRETQYF. The CDR3 DNA reads as TGTGCCAGCAGTTTGACGGGGGTAAGAGAGACCCAGTACTTC.

The rearrangement joins TRBV7-8 to TRBJ1-1, with no clear D. Germline V gene sequence: CDR1 SGHVS, CDR2 FQNEAQ. This CDR3 comprises 14 residues. Trimming took off 7 bases at V and 0 bases at J, with 12 bases between the two ends. This CDR3 reads CASKGRPVNTEAFF. The DNA of the CDR3 is TGTGCCAGCAAAGGACGCCCGGTGAACACTGAAGCTTTCTTT.

A few counts support this clonotype. The J gene is TRBJ2-1, the V gene TRBV6-1; TRBD2 aligns across 7 bases. CDR3 length equals 17 residues. After removal of 2 bases from V and 5 bases from J, the junction contained 12 bases not matched to a gene. Germline-derived CDR1 and CDR2 are MNHNS and SASEGT. The CDR3 nucleotides read TGTGCCAGCAGTGAATGGGGGGGAATCGGGCCGAACAATGAGCAGTTCTTC. It is translated as CASSEWGGIGPNNEQFF.

The V and J genes are TRBV15 and TRBJ2-2, with D tentatively TRBD1 (5 bases). CDR1 LNHNV and CDR2 YYDKDF come from the germline V gene (reference sequence). The CDR3 has 15 amino acids. Trimming left V 0 bases short and J 4 bases short, with 9 bases between. The CDR3 protein is CATSRDRAVTGELFF. CDR3 DNA: TGTGCCACCAGCAGAGACAGGGCGGTCACCGGGGAGCTGTTTTTT.

This chain joins TRBV6-2 or TRBV6-3 and TRBJ1-5; D is ambiguous. There are 16 residues in the CDR3. Germline V gene lookup returns CDR1 MNHEY and CDR2 SVGEGT. The V end lost 4 bases, the J end lost 0 bases, and 13 bases lay between the germline ends. CDR3 DNA: TGTGCCAGCAGTTGGGGTACGGGATATAGCAATCAGCCCCAGCATTTT. This sequence encodes CASSWGTGYSNQPQHF.

In its sample, this clonotype was seen a few times. This chain connects TRBV29-1 to TRBJ2-3; tentatively, D is TRBD2 (6 bases). Germline CDR1 reads SQVTM; CDR2 reads ANQGSEA. V was shortened by 7 bases and J by 0 bases, with 14 bases between the two germline ends. This CDR3 contains 14 residues. The CDR3 region has the DNA TGCAGCGGGAGCGGGTTAGCTAGCACAGATACGCAGTATTTT. It codes for CSGSGLASTDTQYF.